This T cell receptor beta chain was found in a study of T-cell memory formation after mild COVID-19. Germline CDR1 is DFQATT and CDR2 is SNEGSKA (reference sequence). The CDR3 totals 14 residues. V was clipped by 5 bases and J by 3 bases; unmatched bases: 2. The table lists this clonotype with a few counts. TCRdb redid the calling of the 5' RACE reads with MiXCR, one entry per CDR3 protein. The profile shows about 100,000 distinct CDR3 sequences, 15% to 20% of them singletons. This rearrangement joins TRBV20-1 to TRBJ2-5, with TRBD2 matching over 14 bases. Sequencing was carried out using PBMCs or a T cell subset sorted from them (not recorded which). This TCR derives from a man younger than 30 who had mild COVID-19 (a few samples of this study predate the infection). Cell type and time point are not known. CDR3 protein: CSARTSGGKETQYF. The CDR3, as DNA: TGCAGTGCTCGGACTAGCGGGGGGAAAGAGACCCAGTACTTC.